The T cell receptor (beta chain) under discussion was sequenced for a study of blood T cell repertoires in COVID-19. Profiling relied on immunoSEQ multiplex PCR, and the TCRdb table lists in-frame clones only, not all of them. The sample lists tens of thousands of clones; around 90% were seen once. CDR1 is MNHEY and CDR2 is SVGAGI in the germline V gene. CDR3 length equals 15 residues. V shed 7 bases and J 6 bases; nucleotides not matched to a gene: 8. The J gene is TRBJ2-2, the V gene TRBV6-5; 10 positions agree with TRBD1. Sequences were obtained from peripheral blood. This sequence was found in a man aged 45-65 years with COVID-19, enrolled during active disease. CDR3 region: CASTPGQGMAGELFF. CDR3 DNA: TGTGCCAGCACCCCGGGACAGGGGATGGCCGGGGAGCTGTTTTTT.